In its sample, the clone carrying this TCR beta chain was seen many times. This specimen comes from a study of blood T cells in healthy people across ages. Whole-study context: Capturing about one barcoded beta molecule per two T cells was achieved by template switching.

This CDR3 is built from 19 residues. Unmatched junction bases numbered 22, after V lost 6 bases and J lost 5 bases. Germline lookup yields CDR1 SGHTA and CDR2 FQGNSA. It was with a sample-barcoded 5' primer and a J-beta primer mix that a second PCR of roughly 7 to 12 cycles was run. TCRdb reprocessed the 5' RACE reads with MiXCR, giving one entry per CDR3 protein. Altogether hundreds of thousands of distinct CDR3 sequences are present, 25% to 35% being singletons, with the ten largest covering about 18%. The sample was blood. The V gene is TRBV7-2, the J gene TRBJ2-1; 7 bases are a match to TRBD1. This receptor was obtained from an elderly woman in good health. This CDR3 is CASSTPGIALTGWNNEQFF. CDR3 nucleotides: TGTGCCAGCAGTACCCCCGGTATAGCTTTGACAGGGTGGAACAATGAGCAGTTCTTC.